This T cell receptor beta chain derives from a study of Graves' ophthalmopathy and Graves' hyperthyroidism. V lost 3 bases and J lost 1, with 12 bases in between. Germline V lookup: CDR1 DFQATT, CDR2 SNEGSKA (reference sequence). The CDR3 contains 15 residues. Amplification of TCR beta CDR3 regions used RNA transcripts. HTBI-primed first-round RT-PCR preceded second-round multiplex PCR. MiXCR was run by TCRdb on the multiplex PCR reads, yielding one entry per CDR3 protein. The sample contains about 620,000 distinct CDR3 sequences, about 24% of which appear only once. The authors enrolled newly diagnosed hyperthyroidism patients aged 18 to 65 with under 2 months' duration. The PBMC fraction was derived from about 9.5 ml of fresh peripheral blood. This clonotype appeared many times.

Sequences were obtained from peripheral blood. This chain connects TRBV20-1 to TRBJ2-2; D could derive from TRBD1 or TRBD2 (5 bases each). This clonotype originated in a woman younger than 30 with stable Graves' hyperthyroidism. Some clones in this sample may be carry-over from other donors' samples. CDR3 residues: CSASGQGENTGELFF. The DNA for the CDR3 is TGCAGTGCTAGTGGGCAGGGAGAGAACACCGGGGAGCTGTTTTTT.